The 27 T cell receptor beta chains in this list originate from one sample, sequenced in a study of blood T cell repertoires in COVID-19. Sequencing was performed with immunoSEQ multiplex PCR; in TCRdb, only in-frame clones are kept and a portion is missing. The table has some 150,000 clones, approximately 86% seen once. The sample comprised peripheral blood. The receptors shown here come from a woman aged 60-75 years who had recovered from COVID-19.

V is TRBV5-1 and J is TRBJ2-5, with 8 bases that match TRBD1. This CDR3 comprises 13 residues. From germline, CDR1 is SGHRS and CDR2 YFSETQ. J gave up 5 bases and V 4 bases, and 4 bases lay outside the gene matches. CDR3 protein: CASSTRTGETQYF. The CDR3 coding sequence is TGCGCCAGCAGCACGAGGACAGGGGAGACCCAGTACTTC.

This chain connects TRBV7-6 to TRBJ2-7; TRBD1 is a possible D gene (6 bases). The V gene's germline CDR1 is SGHVS and CDR2 FNYEAQ. V lost 1 base to trimming and J lost 3 bases, with 16 bases between them. This CDR3 has 16 residues. CDR3 amino acids: CASSLGAGVTNYEQYF. CDR3 DNA sequence: TGTGCCAGCAGCTTAGGGGCAGGGGTCACTAACTACGAGCAGTACTTC.

This chain links TRBV7-9 with TRBJ1-2; D not certain. Germline CDR1 SEHNR, CDR2 FQNEAQ (reference sequence). V lost 4 bases and J 4 bases, leaving 16 bases between the germline ends. The CDR3 has 15 amino acids. CDR3 sequence reads: CASSSSQQPSYGYTF. CDR3 coding DNA: TGTGCCAGCAGCTCAAGCCAGCAACCTAGCTATGGCTACACCTTC.

This chain uses TRBV11-2 with TRBJ2-1; a weak D match, TRBD2 (6 bases). The V gene lost 2 bases and the J gene lost 7 bases, with 24 bases spanning the gap. Germline CDR1 is SGHAT and CDR2 is FQNNGV. This CDR3 is 18 amino acids long. The CDR3 here is CASSLRPFGAGRKNEQFF. In nucleotides, the CDR3 is TGTGCCAGCAGCTTACGCCCATTCGGTGCGGGGCGGAAAAATGAGCAGTTCTTC.

V and J are TRBV2 and TRBJ2-2; possibly TRBD2 for D (6 bases). The length of the CDR3 is 16 residues. The V end was cut by 1 base, the J end by 6 bases, with 15 bases between. Germline V lookup: CDR1 SNHLY, CDR2 FYNNEI. CDR3 nucleotides: TGTGCCAGCAGTGAAGTGGGGGGTTTGGCCCCCGGGGAGCTGTTTTTT. Translating it yields CASSEVGGLAPGELFF.

The V call is TRBV27, the J call TRBJ2-5; D is possibly TRBD1 (6 bases). The ends were cut back, 5 bases at V and 5 bases at J, with 12 bases in the middle. Per the germline V gene, CDR1 is MNHEY and CDR2 is SMNVEV (reference sequence). This CDR3 has 13 residues. For the CDR3, the DNA is TGTGCCAGCAGTACTCAGGGGCTGGAGACCCAGTACTTC. Translating it yields CASSTQGLETQYF.

V is TRBV20-1 and J is TRBJ1-2, with 7 bases aligning to TRBD1. V lost 4 bases to trimming and J lost 8 bases; unmatched junction nucleotides: 1. CDR3 length equals 10 residues. Per germline, CDR1 DFQATT and CDR2 SNEGSKA (reference sequence). CDR3 residues: CSANRGGYTF. CDR3 DNA: TGCAGTGCTAACAGGGGCGGCTACACCTTC.

The gene calls are TRBV12-3 or TRBV12-4 and TRBJ2-7; maybe TRBD1 (6 bases). CDR3 length: 12 residues. Trimming took 5 bases from V and 4 from J, leaving 9 bases between them. The DNA for the CDR3 is TGTGCCAGCAGTCTTGACAGGTACGAGCAGTACTTC. Translation gives CASSLDRYEQYF.

The rearrangement uses TRBV5-1 and TRBJ2-5, with a tentative D call TRBD1 (5 bases). The germline V gene has CDR1 SGHRS and CDR2 YFSETQ. The CDR3 extends over 16 amino acids. Deletions cut 4 bases from V and 3 bases from J, with 19 bases between. CDR3 sequence reads: CASSPTSRVREETQYF. The CDR3 DNA is TGCGCCAGCAGCCCCACTTCCAGGGTCAGAGAAGAGACCCAGTACTTC.

The table lists this clone with a count of one. The chain employs TRBV3-1 (or the pseudogene TRBV3-2) and TRBJ1-1, with a possible D match to TRBD1 (5 bases). This CDR3 is built from 16 residues. Germline CDR1 LGHDT, CDR2 YNNKEL (reference sequence). V was shortened by 4 bases and J by 0 bases, with 15 bases between the two germline ends. The CDR3 region has the DNA TGTGCCAGCAGCCTCTGGGGCAGGTCCATGAACACTGAAGCTTTCTTT. It specifies CASSLWGRSMNTEAFF.

V is TRBV9 and J is TRBJ2-1; D is unclear. CDR3 length: 12 residues. Germline V gene sequence: CDR1 SGDLS, CDR2 YYNGEE. Trimming pared 7 bases from V and 10 bases from J, leaving 15 bases between. The CDR3 spells CASAKQWREQFF. DNA of the CDR3: TGTGCCAGCGCCAAGCAATGGCGGGAGCAGTTCTTC. Full variable domain (missing parts from reference TRBV9 and TRBJ2-1): DSGVTQTPKHLITATGQRVTLRCSPRSGDLSVYWYQQSLDQGLQFLIQYYNGEERAKGNILERFSAQQFPDLHSELNLSSLELGDSALYFCASAKQWREQFFGPGTRLTVL.

The chain joins TRBV18 to TRBJ2-3, with 9 bases lining up with TRBD1. The CDR3 has 18 residues. Germline values: CDR1 KGHSH, CDR2 LQKENI. V lost 6 bases to trimming and J lost 0 bases; unmatched junction nucleotides: 13. The CDR3 nucleotides are TGTGCCAGCTCCCAAGGACAGGGGCCTCCGTCGAGCACAGATACGCAGTATTTT. Protein product: CASSQGQGPPSSTDTQYF.

This chain uses TRBV4-1 with TRBJ1-5; maybe TRBD1 (5 bases). The CDR3 is made up of 18 amino acids. Trimming took off 4 bases at V and 2 bases at J, with 21 bases between the two ends. Germline CDR1 and CDR2: MGHRA and YSYEKL. The CDR3 is CASSLSGLSARGNQPQHF. CDR3 sequence (DNA): TGCGCCAGCAGCCTTTCGGGACTTTCAGCCAGGGGCAATCAGCCCCAGCATTTT.

V and J are TRBV5-4 and TRBJ2-3; D perhaps matches TRBD1 (6 bases). The CDR3 is made up of 13 amino acids. Trimming left V 5 bases short and J 3 bases short, with 10 bases between. The germline V gene has CDR1 SGHNT and CDR2 YYREEE (reference sequence). The CDR3 DNA is TGTGCCAGCAGATCACAGGGAACAGATACGCAGTATTTT. Amino acids: CASRSQGTDTQYF.

The genes are TRBV7-3 and TRBJ1-2, with TRBD1 matching 8 bases. The trim removed 5 bases at V and 4 bases at J, leaving 3 bases unmatched. Germline V lookup: CDR1 SGHTA, CDR2 FQGTGA. This CDR3 is 13 amino acids long. CDR3 in amino acids: CASSIGQGYGYTF. CDR3 nucleotide sequence: TGTGCCAGCAGCATCGGACAGGGCTATGGCTACACCTTC. The full variable domain, with the rest looked up from reference TRBV7-3 and TRBJ1-2, is GAGVSQTPSNKVTEKGKYVELRCDPISGHTALYWYRQSLGQGPEFLIYFQGTGAADDSGLPNDRFFAVRPEGSVSTLKIQRTERGDSAVYLCASSIGQGYGYTFGSGTRLTVV.

The chain carries TRBV10-3 and TRBJ1-1, with 10 bases identical to TRBD1. J gave up 6 bases and V 5 bases, and 3 bases lay outside the gene matches. Germline V lookup: CDR1 ENHRY, CDR2 SYGVKD. The CDR3 is 13 residues long. The CDR3 reads CAISSDRGAEAFF. The CDR3 DNA reads as TGTGCCATCAGTTCGGACAGGGGGGCTGAAGCTTTCTTT.

The CDR3 loop is CASSYSYRTSETQYF. CDR3 in DNA: TGTGCCAGCAGTTACTCTTATCGGACTAGCGAGACCCAGTACTTC. The V and J genes are TRBV6-2 or TRBV6-3 and TRBJ2-5; TRBD2 aligns across 8 bases. The ends lost 0 bases at V and 5 bases at J; junction bases unmatched: 5. This CDR3 comprises 15 residues. Germline V gives CDR1 MNHEY, CDR2 SVGEGT.

The V gene is TRBV14, the J gene TRBJ1-1, with D unresolved. The CDR3 is 16 residues long. Trimming shortened V by 1 base and J by 1 base, and 13 bases separated the two germline ends. The germline V gene encodes CDR1 SGHDN and CDR2 FVKESK. The CDR3 protein is CASSQVSFLGNTEAFF. In DNA, the CDR3 is TGTGCCAGCAGCCAAGTTTCGTTCCTCGGGAACACTGAAGCTTTCTTT. Full variable domain (outside the CDR3, taken from reference TRBV14 and TRBJ1-1): EAGVTQFPSHSVIEKGQTVTLRCDPISGHDNLYWYRRVMGKEIKFLLHFVKESKQDESGMPNNRFLAERTGGTYSTLKVQPAELEDSGVYFCASSQVSFLGNTEAFFGQGTRLTVV.

This sequence joins TRBV30 and TRBJ2-5; TRBD1 might be the D (6 bases). The germline V and J ends were trimmed by 2 bases and 6 bases, with 10 bases remaining between them. In germline, CDR1 is GTSNPN, CDR2 SVGIG (reference sequence). This CDR3 contains 12 residues. The CDR3 DNA follows: TGTGCCTGGAGTCTGGGGGCGCAGACCCAGTACTTC. This sequence encodes CAWSLGAQTQYF.

This clone was detected once. The rearrangement links TRBV6-5 to TRBJ2-7; no clear D. The CDR3 loop spans 13 amino acids. Trimming took 6 bases from V and 6 from J, leaving 15 bases between them. Germline V gene data show CDR1 as MNHEY and CDR2 as SVGAGI. The CDR3 loop reads CASSRLFAREQYF. CDR3 nucleotide sequence: TGTGCCAGCAGCCGGTTGTTCGCACGCGAGCAGTACTTC.

J is TRBJ1-2 and V is TRBV4-2; D may be TRBD1 (5 bases). Germline CDR1 and CDR2: LGHNA and YNFKEQ. This CDR3 region has 16 residues. The V end lost 0 bases, the J end lost 3 bases, and 14 bases lay between the germline ends. The CDR3 nucleotides read TGTGCCAGCAGCCAAGATACTGCGGCAGGGCACTATGGCTACACCTTC. It codes for CASSQDTAAGHYGYTF.

The chain has TRBV4-3 and TRBJ1-2; 9 positions agree with TRBD1. With V trimmed by 0 bases and J by 7 bases, 9 bases remained unmatched. This CDR3 contains 16 residues. Germline V gene lookup returns CDR1 LGHNA and CDR2 YSLEER. The CDR3 nucleotides read TGCGCCAGCAGCCAAGATATGGTACAGGGGGCTAGTGGCTACACCTTC. Translating it yields CASSQDMVQGASGYTF.

In this sample, this clone turned up once. V is TRBV5-1 and J is TRBJ1-2; 12 positions match TRBD1. With V trimmed by 0 bases and J by 7 bases, 10 bases remained unmatched. CDR1 SGHRS and CDR2 YFSETQ come from the germline V gene. The length of the CDR3 is 17 residues. The CDR3 loop reads CASSLEGRDRGRSGYTF. As DNA, the CDR3 is TGCGCCAGCAGCTTGGAAGGCCGGGACAGGGGGCGGAGTGGCTACACCTTC.

Concerning this clone: At one end the junction does not follow the germline gene, possibly because of a read error. The chain is built from TRBV7-6 and TRBJ1-5, with D unclear. The germline gives CDR1 SGHVS, CDR2 FNYEAQ. This CDR3 has 18 residues. CDR3 amino acids: CASTLERSGSGDNQPQHF. CDR3 nucleotides: TGTGCCAGCACCTTAGAGCGTTCGGGGTCGGGAGACAATCAGCCCCAGCATTTT.

The rearrangement links TRBV9 to TRBJ1-1, with TRBD1 as a possible D gene (5 bases). Germline V lookup: CDR1 SGDLS, CDR2 YYNGEE. Trimming stripped 6 bases from V and 0 bases from J, with 12 bases between. This CDR3 spans 14 amino acids. The CDR3 bases are TGTGCCAGCACCCAGGGAACCATGAACACTGAAGCTTTCTTT. Amino acids: CASTQGTMNTEAFF.

This chain connects TRBV9 to TRBJ1-1; D is uncertain. From germline, CDR1 is SGDLS and CDR2 YYNGEE. V shed 3 bases and J shed 1 base, with 10 bases lying between them. This CDR3 spans 14 amino acids. CDR3 residues: CASSAWTGNTEAFF. As DNA, the CDR3 is TGTGCCAGCAGCGCCTGGACTGGGAACACTGAAGCTTTCTTT.

This chain uses TRBV2 with TRBJ2-7; D remains ambiguous. The CDR3 runs to 13 residues. Germline V gene lookup returns CDR1 SNHLY and CDR2 FYNNEI. The V end was cut by 6 bases, the J end by 3 bases, with 12 bases between. The chain's CDR3 is CASSPPAVYEQYF. The DNA for the CDR3 is TGTGCCAGCAGCCCTCCGGCGGTCTACGAGCAGTACTTC.